Described below is a single T cell receptor beta chain sequence and its context. Its antigen is currently unknown. The data belong to a study of Ad26.COV2.S vaccination and SARS-CoV-2 variants. Study-wide results and limits: In TCR breadth and depth analyses, total T cell responses may have been underestimated. Spike-specific TCR breadth was greater after Ad26.COV2.S than placebo.

V was clipped by 2 bases and J by 10 bases, with 16 bases between them. Germline-derived CDR1 and CDR2 are SGDLS and YYNGEE. This CDR3 has 14 amino acids. Here immunoSEQ multiplex PCR was the method, and the copy in TCRdb shows in-frame clones only, minus some. The repertoire consists of about 350,000 clones, with roughly nine tenths occurring once and the leading ten covering about 3.8%. The TCR was taken from a human donor who had recovered from COVID-19. The V gene is TRBV9, the J gene TRBJ2-1, with a possible D match to TRBD2 (6 bases). The input for sequencing was peripheral blood, taken after recovery from COVID-19. In nucleotides, the CDR3 is TGTGCCAGCAGCGTCGGGACTCTGGCCGAGGAGCAGTTCTTC. This translates into CASSVGTLAEEQFF.